A selection of T cell receptor beta chains follows, all from one sample in a study of a mutant IDH1 vaccine in newly diagnosed glioma. Clones were read by immunoSEQ multiplex PCR, and TCRdb kept only the in-frame ones, dropping some. The table records about 83,000 clones, around four fifths of them present only once. No cognate antigen is known for these TCRs. The starting material was PBMCs, obtained from a glioma patient whose treatment included an IDH1 peptide vaccine. The receptors shown here come from a man between 35 and 55 years old with glioma. Each CDR3 is given with its conserved first and last residue. Each record gives: D gene, clone size, J gene, V gene, CDR3 protein, CDR3 DNA. The D gene is left open where the match is weak. Clone size is not always given. Where it is, it says once, few, many or a class for expanded clones.

.	.	TRBJ1-2	TRBV7-2	CASTPPGGYGYTF	TGTGCCAGCACTCCCCCGGGAGGCTATGGCTACACCTTC
TRBD1	.	TRBJ2-7	TRBV18	CASSPLGQGTSGEQYF	TGTGCCAGCTCACCCCTCGGACAGGGAACTTCTGGAGAGCAGTACTTC
TRBD2	.	TRBJ2-1	TRBV4-2	CASSQASSGLAVYNEQFF	TGTGCCAGCAGCCAAGCTTCGTCGGGACTAGCGGTCTACAATGAGCAGTTCTTC
.	.	TRBJ2-1	TRBV25-1	CASSGYSDVNEQFF	TGTGCCAGCAGTGGTTACTCAGACGTCAATGAGCAGTTCTTC
.	.	TRBJ1-6	TRBV7-2	CASSLVAGRILDNSPLHF	TGTGCCAGCAGCTTAGTGGCAGGGCGGATATTAGATAATTCACCCCTCCACTTT
.	.	TRBJ1-5	TRBV5-1	CASSAGHNQPQHF	TGCGCCAGCTCAGCGGGGCATAATCAGCCCCAGCATTTT
.	.	TRBJ1-1	TRBV6-6	CASSYSGALTEAFF	TGTGCCAGCAGTTACTCGGGGGCCCTAACTGAAGCTTTCTTT
.	.	TRBJ2-5	TRBV7-2	CASSRGVAGTETQYF	TGTGCCAGCAGCCGCGGGGTTGCGGGGACAGAGACCCAGTACTTC
.	.	TRBJ1-2	TRBV6-5	CASSYRASQGYTF	TGTGCCAGCAGTTACAGGGCAAGTCAGGGCTACACCTTC
.	.	TRBJ2-7	TRBV4-3	CASSPSGDPYYEQYF	TGCGCCAGCAGCCCCTCAGGTGACCCTTACTACGAGCAGTACTTC
.	.	TRBJ2-2	TRBV18	CASSLKQANANTGELFF	TGTGCCAGCTCACTAAAGCAGGCGAACGCGAACACCGGGGAGCTGTTTTTT
TRBD1	.	TRBJ1-4	TRBV16	CASSQFLAPGQGNEKLFF	TGTGCCAGCAGCCAATTCCTTGCCCCGGGACAGGGAAATGAAAAACTGTTTTTT
TRBD1	few	TRBJ1-1	TRBV4-3	CASSPQLDRGTEAFF	TGCGCCAGCAGCCCACAACTTGACAGGGGGACTGAAGCTTTCTTT
TRBD1	.	TRBJ2-7	TRBV27	CASSGQGTYEQYF	TGTGCCAGCAGTGGACAGGGTACGTACGAGCAGTACTTC
.	few	TRBJ1-1	TRBV11-2	CASSLDREAFF	TGTGCCAGCAGCTTAGACCGTGAAGCTTTCTTT
.	once	TRBJ1-2	TRBV28	CASRPQGLDGYTF	TGTGCCAGCAGACCTCAGGGACTAGATGGCTACACCTTC
.	few	TRBJ1-5	TRBV4-2	CASSQDLRFNQPQHF	TGTGCCAGCAGCCAAGATCTCAGGTTCAATCAGCCCCAGCATTTT
TRBD1	.	TRBJ2-7	TRBV19	CASSIGTGGSYEQYF	TGTGCCAGTAGTATAGGCACAGGGGGCTCCTACGAGCAGTACTTC
.	.	TRBJ1-5	TRBV11-2	CASSLGTYSNQPQHF	TGTGCCAGCAGCTTGGGGACTTATAGCAATCAGCCCCAGCATTTT
.	few	TRBJ1-4	TRBV4-2	CASSQDRGGLSEKLFF	TGTGCCAGCAGCCAAGACCGAGGGGGGTTAAGTGAAAAACTGTTTTTT
.	.	TRBJ2-7	TRBV6-1	CASSEEGYEQYF	TGTGCCAGCAGTGAAGAGGGGTACGAGCAGTACTTC
.	few	TRBJ1-1	TRBV2	CASSVRQQNTEAFF	TGTGCCAGCAGTGTAAGACAGCAGAACACTGAAGCTTTCTTT
.	once	TRBJ2-5	TRBV5-1	CASSLALGQQETQYF	TGCGCCAGCAGCTTGGCTCTCGGGCAGCAAGAGACCCAGTACTTC
.	.	TRBJ2-7	TRBV7-8	CASSLALVVGSEYEQYF	TGTGCCAGCAGCTTAGCGCTGGTAGTAGGGTCCGAATACGAGCAGTACTTC
.	.	TRBJ1-6	TRBV5-1	CASSRPSGGGNSPLHF	TGCGCCAGCAGTCGCCCTTCTGGGGGGGGCAATTCACCCCTCCACTTT
.	.	TRBJ2-1	TRBV19	CASSIVGYYNEQFF	TGTGCCAGTAGTATTGTTGGCTACTACAATGAGCAGTTCTTC
.	.	TRBJ2-2	TRBV10-1	CASSGRANTGELFF	TGCGCCAGCAGTGGAAGGGCGAACACCGGGGAGCTGTTTTTT
TRBD2	.	TRBJ2-7	TRBV27	CASSFGEGGEQYF	TGTGCCAGCAGTTTCGGGGAGGGAGGCGAGCAGTACTTC
TRBD2	once	TRBJ2-7	TRBV7-2	CASSLGPSGGFSYEQYF	TGTGCCAGCAGCTTAGGCCCTAGCGGGGGCTTCTCCTACGAGCAGTACTTC
TRBD2	.	TRBJ2-3	TRBV4-1	CASSQDSLAGWTDTQYF	TGCGCCAGCAGCCAAGATTCCCTAGCGGGTTGGACAGATACGCAGTATTTT
TRBD2	.	TRBJ2-2	TRBV6-5	CASSWTSGNTGELFF	TGTGCCAGCAGTTGGACTAGCGGGAACACCGGGGAGCTGTTTTTT
.	.	TRBJ2-7	TRBV2	CASREVGVSSYEQYF	TGTGCCAGCCGCGAAGTGGGGGTGAGCTCCTACGAGCAGTACTTC
.	.	TRBJ1-2	TRBV9	CASSPYEAVFGYTF	TGTGCCAGCAGCCCATACGAGGCAGTTTTTGGCTACACCTTC
TRBD1	.	TRBJ1-6	TRBV19	CASGTGGLPLHF	TGTGCCAGCGGGACAGGGGGTTTACCCCTCCACTTT